The 32 T cell receptor beta chains below were found in one sample sequenced in a study of response to subunit inactivated influenza vaccine. TCRdb reprocessed the RT-PCR reads via MiXCR and lists one record per CDR3 protein. The sample has under 800,000 distinct CDR3 sequences, about 14% seen once. The sequenced sample was PBMCs from blood, obtained roughly 15 days before vaccination. The origin of the receptors is a man aged 50 or older who received an inactivated influenza vaccine.

This clonotype was seen at least ten times. The V call is TRBV12-3 or TRBV12-4, the J call TRBJ2-4; D gene uncertain. V was clipped by 3 bases and J by 0 bases, with 15 bases between them. This CDR3 has 17 amino acids. The CDR3 DNA reads as TGTGCCAGCAGTTTCACCCCACCCTACACAGCCAAAAACATTCAGTACTTC. This codes for CASSFTPPYTAKNIQYF.

The chain employs TRBV20-1 and TRBJ2-1; 9 bases match TRBD2. The CDR3 is 18 residues long. The V segment lost 0 bases and the J segment 0 bases; nucleotides outside the gene matches: 9. CDR1 is DFQATT, CDR2 SNEGSKA, per germline (reference sequence). The CDR3 nucleotides are TGCAGTGCTAGAGAGGCAGCGGGAGGAAGGAGCTCCTACAATGAGCAGTTCTTC. Residues: CSAREAAGGRSSYNEQFF.

This clonotype was recorded a few times. The CDR3 sequence: CSAQGPNQETQYF. The CDR3 bases are TGCAGTGCTCAAGGCCCCAACCAAGAGACCCAGTACTTC. J is TRBJ2-5 and V is TRBV20-1; no reliable D call. Germline V gene data show CDR1 as DFQATT and CDR2 as SNEGSKA (reference sequence). The V end lost 5 bases, the J end lost 0 bases, and 10 bases lay between the germline ends. There are 13 residues in the CDR3.

This clonotype was seen a few times. The chain is built from TRBV30 and TRBJ1-5; D gene unclear. Trimming pared 0 bases from V and 2 bases from J, leaving 5 bases between. CDR1 is GTSNPN, CDR2 SVGIG, per germline (reference sequence). This CDR3 region has 13 residues. Here the CDR3 DNA reads TGTGCCTGGAGTGTAAGTGGCAATCAGCCCCAGCATTTT. It specifies CAWSVSGNQPQHF. Combining the CDR3 with reference TRBV30 and TRBJ1-5 gives the whole variable domain SQTIHQWPATLVQPVGSPLSLECTVEGTSNPNLYWYRQAAGRGLQLLFYSVGIGQISSEVPQNLSASRPQDRQFILSSKKLLLSDSGFYLCAWSVSGNQPQHFGDGTRLSIL.

This clonotype was detected a few times. The chain is built from TRBV20-1 and TRBJ2-3; 10 bases fit TRBD2. The germline V gene has CDR1 DFQATT and CDR2 SNEGSKA (reference sequence). With 3 bases clipped from V and 3 bases from J, the junction kept 3 bases outside the gene matches. CDR3 length: 14 amino acids. DNA of the CDR3: TGCAGTGCTAGGGCTAGCGGGGGTACAGATACGCAGTATTTT. Its translation is CSARASGGTDTQYF.

The chain combines TRBV28 with TRBJ1-6, with D possibly matching TRBD1 (6 bases). The CDR3 has 16 amino acids. Trimming took 6 bases from V and 1 from J, leaving 13 bases between them. CDR1 is MDHEN, CDR2 SYDVKM, per germline. The CDR3 is CASRGLGGSYNSPLHF. Here the CDR3 DNA reads TGTGCCAGCAGGGGCCTAGGGGGATCCTATAATTCACCCCTCCACTTT.

The chain recombines TRBV6-5 with TRBJ1-2; D is uncertain. Germline loops: CDR1 MNHEY, CDR2 SVGAGI. V lost 4 bases and J lost 2, with 14 bases in between. The CDR3 has 15 amino acids. CDR3 sequence reads: CASSSRAKPNYGYTF. The CDR3 DNA reads as TGTGCCAGCAGTTCCCGGGCCAAACCCAACTATGGCTACACCTTC.

The sample holds a few counts of this clonotype. The V call is TRBV11-2, the J call TRBJ2-1, with D possibly being TRBD1 (6 bases). The CDR3 contains 15 residues. Looked up from germline, CDR1 is SGHAT and CDR2 is FQNNGV. V lost 5 bases to trimming and J lost 7 bases, with 18 bases between them. The CDR3 loop is CASSPPTQGTNEQFF. For the CDR3, the DNA is TGTGCCAGCAGCCCCCCTACCCAGGGGACGAATGAGCAGTTCTTC.

This rearrangement joins TRBV19 to TRBJ2-1, with 11 bases identical to TRBD2. The CDR3 is 14 residues long. V lost 6 bases and J lost 9; bases outside the gene matches: 7. Germline loops: CDR1 LNHDA, CDR2 SQIVND (reference sequence). The CDR3 reads CASRTGTSGGEQFF. For the CDR3, the DNA is TGTGCCAGTAGGACTGGGACTAGCGGTGGTGAGCAGTTCTTC.

In its sample, this clonotype was seen a few times. This chain uses TRBV28 with TRBJ2-2; 10 nucleotides agree with TRBD1. V dropped 4 bases and J dropped 6; count of bases not matched to a gene: 5. The germline V gene encodes CDR1 MDHEN and CDR2 SYDVKM. The CDR3 is made up of 15 amino acids. The CDR3 DNA reads TGTGCCAGCAGTTACCGGGACAGGGGTCCCGGGGAGCTGTTTTTT. Translation gives CASSYRDRGPGELFF.

This clonotype was counted a few times. This sequence joins TRBV7-2 and TRBJ1-5; TRBD1 might be the D (5 bases). V was cut by 4 bases and J by 8 bases, with 15 bases left in between. CDR1 and CDR2 from the germline V gene are SGHTA and FQGNSA. This CDR3 is built from 14 residues. For the CDR3, the DNA is TGTGCCAGCAGCTCGGGACCGACCAGGGAGCCCCAGCATTTT. This sequence encodes CASSSGPTREPQHF.

This clonotype was seen more than once but under ten times. J is TRBJ2-3 and V is TRBV3-1; 7 nucleotides align to TRBD1. V lost 0 bases, J lost 6 bases, and 6 bases stayed unmatched. CDR1 LGHDT and CDR2 YNNKEL come from the germline V gene (reference sequence). The CDR3 is 15 amino acids. The CDR3 region has the DNA TGTGCCAGCAGCCAAGAGACAGGGCCTCATGATACGCAGTATTTT. It is translated as CASSQETGPHDTQYF.

This clonotype was observed at least ten times. The CDR3 reads CASSLGQGNIQYF. In DNA, the CDR3 is TGTGCCAGCAGCTTGGGGCAGGGGAACATTCAGTACTTC. The chain joins TRBV5-5 to TRBJ2-4, with D perhaps TRBD1 (6 bases). The CDR3 length is 13 residues. Trimming took off 0 bases at V and 7 bases at J, with 8 bases between the two ends. CDR1 and CDR2 (germline): SGHKS, YYEKEE (reference sequence).

This rearrangement joins TRBV12-3 or TRBV12-4 to TRBJ2-1; the D gene is possibly TRBD1 (8 bases). The ends were cut back, 7 bases at V and 2 bases at J, with 15 bases in the middle. This CDR3 spans 15 amino acids. The CDR3 sequence is CASISGGQAYNEQFF. The CDR3 DNA is TGTGCCAGCATCTCGGGGGGACAGGCCTACAATGAGCAGTTCTTC.

The chain uses TRBV4-1 and TRBJ2-7; perhaps TRBD1 as D (5 bases). The V gene lost 1 base and the J gene lost 2 bases, with 12 bases spanning the gap. The CDR3 loop spans 15 amino acids. Germline values: CDR1 MGHRA, CDR2 YSYEKL. Written as DNA, the CDR3 is TGCGCCAGCAGCCAAGTGATGCGACAGACCTACGAGCAGTACTTC. This gives the protein CASSQVMRQTYEQYF.

This chain connects TRBV7-8 to TRBJ2-3, with 10 bases identical to TRBD2. The CDR3 is made up of 20 amino acids. With V trimmed by 5 bases and J by 4 bases, 21 bases remained unmatched. CDR1 and CDR2 (germline): SGHVS, FQNEAQ. CDR3: CASSATLLASGSLVADTQYF. In nucleotides, the CDR3 is TGTGCCAGCAGCGCAACCCTTCTCGCTAGCGGGAGCCTCGTGGCAGATACGCAGTATTTT. Using reference TRBV7-8 and TRBJ2-3 for the parts outside the CDR3, the full variable domain is GAGVSQSPRYKVAKRGQDVALRCDPISGHVSLFWYQQALGQGPEFLTYFQNEAQLDKSGLPSDRFFAERPEGSVSTLKIQRTQQEDSAVYLCASSATLLASGSLVADTQYFGPGTRLTVL.

In this sample, this clonotype turned up a few times. The CDR3 loop is CSARLAGVPQETQYF. The CDR3 DNA reads as TGCAGTGCCAGACTAGCGGGGGTACCCCAAGAGACCCAGTACTTC. V gene TRBV20-1 combines with J gene TRBJ2-5; 12 positions match TRBD2. In germline, CDR1 is DFQATT, CDR2 SNEGSKA (reference sequence). This CDR3 comprises 15 residues. With 6 bases clipped from V and 1 base from J, the junction kept 6 bases outside the gene matches.

The chain has TRBV20-1 and TRBJ2-5; perhaps TRBD1 as D (5 bases). V gave up 1 base and J gave up 2 bases, with 23 bases separating them. This CDR3 comprises 18 residues. CDR1 DFQATT and CDR2 SNEGSKA come from the germline V gene (reference sequence). The CDR3 sequence is CSARGGGRWDSNQETQYF. The CDR3 DNA reads TGCAGTGCTAGAGGGGGCGGTCGGTGGGATAGTAATCAAGAGACCCAGTACTTC.

The V call is TRBV4-2, the J call TRBJ2-1; 12 bases agree with TRBD2. The J segment lost 7 bases and the V segment lost 2 bases, leaving 9 bases of the junction unmatched. The CDR3 consists of 17 residues. Looked up from germline, CDR1 is LGHNA and CDR2 is YNFKEQ. This chain's CDR3 is CASSQFSLAGGLNEQFF. In DNA, the CDR3 is TGTGCCAGCAGCCAATTCAGCCTAGCGGGGGGGCTTAATGAGCAGTTCTTC.

The chain uses TRBV3-1 and TRBJ2-2; TRBD1 agrees at 10 bases. J was trimmed by 6 bases and V by 5 bases; bases with no gene match: 6. The length of the CDR3 is 15 residues. Germline V lookup: CDR1 LGHDT, CDR2 YNNKEL (reference sequence). CDR3 amino acids: CASSGGTGVAGELFF. CDR3 DNA: TGTGCCAGCAGCGGTGGGACAGGGGTGGCCGGGGAGCTGTTTTTT.

This clonotype was counted at least ten times. CDR3 bases: TGTGCCAGCAGCCAAGCGGACCGACTGGGTTCACCCCTCCACTTT. Protein product: CASSQADRLGSPLHF. The rearrangement uses TRBV3-1 and TRBJ1-6, with D hard to call. The germline V and J ends were trimmed by 1 base and 9 bases, with 13 bases remaining between them. This CDR3 has 15 amino acids. CDR1 is LGHDT, CDR2 YNNKEL, per germline (reference sequence).

This clonotype has more than one count but fewer than ten. The rearrangement links TRBV19 to TRBJ2-3; 8 positions agree with TRBD2. CDR1 and CDR2 from the germline V gene are LNHDA and SQIVND (reference sequence). Trimming removed 4 bases from V and 2 bases from J; junction bases left unmatched: 5. The CDR3 length is 15 residues. The CDR3 loop reads CASSKKAGVTDTQYF. Written as DNA, the CDR3 is TGTGCCAGTAGTAAGAAAGCGGGAGTCACAGATACGCAGTATTTT.

The chain employs TRBV3-1 and TRBJ2-2, with D maybe TRBD1 (5 bases). Trimming pared 4 bases from V and 4 bases from J, leaving 16 bases between. The CDR3 consists of 16 residues. Germline CDR1 is LGHDT and CDR2 is YNNKEL (reference sequence). CDR3 region: CASSPRQFWGTGELFF. CDR3 bases: TGTGCCAGCAGCCCCCGACAGTTTTGGGGCACCGGGGAGCTGTTTTTT.

This clonotype was found many times. The chain recombines TRBV11-2 with TRBJ2-3; TRBD1 matches 9 bases. The CDR3 spans 18 residues. Losses at the gene ends were 5 bases for V and 3 bases for J; bases not matched to a gene: 15. Looked up from germline, CDR1 is SGHAT and CDR2 is FQNNGV. For the CDR3, the DNA is TGTGCCAGCAGCCTCCAAGGGTCCGGGACAGGGTCGACAGATACGCAGTATTTT. Its protein product is CASSLQGSGTGSTDTQYF.

In its sample, this clonotype was seen a few times. This sequence joins TRBV28 and TRBJ2-2, with D possibly matching TRBD2 (6 bases). The CDR3 totals 13 residues. V gave up 7 bases and J gave up 5 bases, with 11 bases separating them. CDR1 and CDR2 from the germline V gene are MDHEN and SYDVKM. CDR3 protein: CASNRLETGELFF. The CDR3 DNA reads as TGTGCCAGCAACCGACTAGAGACCGGGGAGCTGTTTTTT.

The chain has TRBV3-1 and TRBJ1-2; possibly TRBD1 for D (6 bases). CDR1 and CDR2 from the germline V gene are LGHDT and YNNKEL (reference sequence). The V and J ends lost 1 base and 4 bases respectively, with 13 bases between them. This CDR3 comprises 15 residues. The CDR3, as DNA: TGTGCCAGCAGCCAAGGCCTCGGGGGGCTCTATGGCTACACCTTC. This sequence encodes CASSQGLGGLYGYTF.

In this sample, this clonotype turned up a few times. The chain carries TRBV29-1 and TRBJ2-7; TRBD2 is a possible D gene (5 bases). Trimming removed 8 bases at V and 7 bases at J, with 15 bases between. There are 11 residues in the CDR3. Germline loops: CDR1 SQVTM, CDR2 ANQGSEA. DNA of the CDR3: TGCAGCACTATTATAAGGAGGGAGCAGTACTTC. Protein product: CSTIIRREQYF.

The table lists this clonotype with many counts. The chain employs TRBV12-3 or TRBV12-4 and TRBJ2-7, with 7 bases lining up with TRBD1. Trimming cost V 5 bases and J 1 base; bases outside gene matches: 2. This CDR3 is built from 13 residues. CDR3 amino acids: CASSVQGSYEQYF. CDR3 coding DNA: TGTGCCAGCAGTGTACAGGGGTCCTACGAGCAGTACTTC.

This clonotype was found a few times. The genes are TRBV12-3 or TRBV12-4 and TRBJ2-1, with 8 bases aligning to TRBD2. This CDR3 contains 17 residues. V dropped 5 bases and J dropped 2; count of bases not matched to a gene: 11. CDR3 residues: CASSPALSGGAYNEQFF. The CDR3, as DNA: TGTGCCAGCAGTCCTGCCTTAAGCGGGGGAGCCTACAATGAGCAGTTCTTC.

This chain joins TRBV7-2 and TRBJ1-6, with D hard to call. CDR3 size: 12 residues. The germline CDR1 and CDR2 sequences are SGHTA and FQGNSA. Trimming took off 0 bases at V and 11 bases at J, with 5 bases between the two ends. For the CDR3, the DNA is TGTGCCAGCAGCTTAGCCTTGCCACCCCTCCACTTT. Amino acid sequence: CASSLALPPLHF.

This clonotype has more than one count but fewer than ten. The J gene is TRBJ1-6, the V gene TRBV4-3, with no clear D. The CDR3 sequence is 12 residues long. V shed 0 bases and J shed 10 bases, with 4 bases lying between them. CDR1 and CDR2 (germline): LGHNA, YSLEER. CDR3 sequence: CASSQDESPLHF. In nucleotides, the CDR3 is TGCGCCAGCAGCCAAGATGAGTCACCCCTCCACTTT.

This clonotype appeared many times. The rearrangement uses TRBV12-3 or TRBV12-4 and TRBJ2-3, with D possibly being TRBD2 (5 bases). CDR3 length: 14 amino acids. Trimming took 9 bases from V and 7 from J, leaving 20 bases between them. CDR3 sequence reads: CASSPPLARYTQYF. The CDR3 DNA reads TGTGCCAGTTCTCCCCCCCTAGCCCGGTATACGCAGTATTTT.